This note documents a single T cell receptor (beta chain) sequence. The entry originates in a study of blood T cell repertoires in COVID-19. Germline V CDR1 and CDR2: KGHSH, LQKENI. CDR3 length equals 13 residues. V was clipped by 5 bases and J by 1 base, with 8 bases between them. Sequencing used immunoSEQ multiplex PCR; TCRdb keeps in-frame clones, though not all of them. The table has 85,000 to 130,000 clones, 70% to 90% seen once; the top ten hold more than 4.5%. This TCR derives from a human donor in a cohort sampled during active COVID-19. The chain has TRBV18 and TRBJ1-1; tentatively, D is TRBD1 (6 bases). The sequenced sample consisted of peripheral blood. CDR3 sequence (DNA): TGTGCCAGCTCAAAACAGGGGAACACTGAAGCTTTCTTT. It is translated as CASSKQGNTEAFF. Variable domain in full (rest from reference TRBV18 and TRBJ1-1): NAGVMQNPRHLVRRRGQEARLRCSPMKGHSHVYWYRQLPEEGLKFMVYLQKENIIDESGMPKERFSAEFPKEGPSILRIQQVVRGDSAAYFCASSKQGNTEAFFGQGTRLTVV.